One and the same sample provided the 19 T cell receptor beta chains below, sequenced in a study of CD8 T cells in Susac syndrome. When the RNA was reverse transcribed, random hexamers were used with an input of roughly 0.45 to 1 ug. TCRdb re-derived calls from the immunoSEQ multiplex PCR reads in MiXCR, one entry per CDR3 protein. The sample lists some 150,000 distinct CDR3 sequences, roughly 94% occurring once. The sequenced sample consisted of CD4+ T cells from PBMCs. Receptors originate from a human donor in good health.

The J gene is TRBJ2-1, the V gene TRBV5-1; unclear D gene. The germline gives CDR1 SGHRS, CDR2 YFSETQ. The CDR3 is 16 residues long. The V and J ends lost 0 bases and 5 bases respectively, with 15 bases between them. In nucleotides, the CDR3 is TGCGCCAGCAGCTTGGCACAGCCAGGCCCTAACAATGAGCAGTTCTTC. It codes for CASSLAQPGPNNEQFF.

CDR3 loop: CSAPLAGGAYEQYF. The CDR3 coding sequence is TGCAGTGCACCTCTAGCGGGAGGTGCCTACGAGCAGTACTTC. The genes are TRBV20-1 and TRBJ2-7, with 11 positions matching TRBD2. V lost 6 bases, J lost 2 bases, and 6 bases stayed unmatched. From germline, CDR1 is DFQATT and CDR2 SNEGSKA (reference sequence). The CDR3 runs 14 residues.

The rearrangement links TRBV12-3 or TRBV12-4 to TRBJ2-1; the D gene could be TRBD1 or TRBD2 (5 bases each). V gave up 5 bases and J gave up 4 bases, with 15 bases separating them. The CDR3 runs to 15 residues. CDR3 nucleotide sequence: TGTGCCAGCAGTCCCGGGGCAGACCGGTACAATGAGCAGTTCTTC. This translates into CASSPGADRYNEQFF.

This chain joins TRBV27 and TRBJ1-1; TRBD1 agrees at 10 bases. The germline V gene encodes CDR1 MNHEY and CDR2 SMNVEV (reference sequence). CDR3 length: 17 residues. Trimming cost V 2 bases and J 4 bases; bases outside gene matches: 10. CDR3 DNA sequence: TGTGCCAGCAGTTTAAGACAGGGGGCAGGTTTGGGCACTGAAGCTTTCTTT. Its translation is CASSLRQGAGLGTEAFF.

The gene calls are TRBV27 and TRBJ1-2; 7 nucleotides agree with TRBD1. This CDR3 has 13 amino acids. Germline V gives CDR1 MNHEY, CDR2 SMNVEV (reference sequence). Trimming cost V 5 bases and J 13 bases; bases outside gene matches: 13. CDR3 residues: CASSPQTGMAATF. In DNA form, the CDR3 reads TGTGCCAGCAGTCCTCAGACAGGGATGGCGGCCACCTTC.

This clonotype has a single count. The J gene is TRBJ2-5, the V gene TRBV20-1, with a possible D match to TRBD1 (7 bases). The germline V gene has CDR1 DFQATT and CDR2 SNEGSKA (reference sequence). This CDR3 has 15 amino acids. The V gene lost 5 bases and the J gene lost 5 bases, with 21 bases spanning the gap. In nucleotides, the CDR3 is TGCAGTGCTCCTCAGAGAGGAGGGGGCGCGGAGACCCAGTACTTC. This encodes CSAPQRGGGAETQYF.

V and J are TRBV5-4 and TRBJ1-1; possibly TRBD1 for D (5 bases). Between the trimmed V and J ends, which lost 5 bases and 2 bases, there was a span of 13 bases. CDR1 SGHNT and CDR2 YYREEE come from the germline V gene (reference sequence). The length of the CDR3 is 14 residues. CDR3 sequence (DNA): TGTGCCAGCAGATCCCGGGACTTTAACACTGAAGCTTTCTTT. It is translated as CASRSRDFNTEAFF.

This chain uses TRBV5-6 with TRBJ2-4, with 8 bases lining up with TRBD2. There are 17 residues in the CDR3. Trimming removed 1 base from V and 5 bases from J; junction bases left unmatched: 11. Germline CDR1 is SGHDT and CDR2 is YYEEEE. CDR3 coding DNA: TGTGCCAGCAGCTTGAACAGCGGGAGAGGAGTGCAAAACATTCAGTACTTC. As protein: CASSLNSGRGVQNIQYF.

The chain carries TRBV5-1 and TRBJ2-2; 7 bases agree with TRBD1. Germline loops: CDR1 SGHRS, CDR2 YFSETQ. The CDR3 has 15 residues. The V and J ends lost 4 bases and 4 bases, in that order; junction bases with no gene match: 7. CDR3 DNA sequence: TGCGCCAGCAGCCCCGGGACAGCAAGCACCGGGGAGCTGTTTTTT. Translation: CASSPGTASTGELFF.

In its sample, this clonotype was seen once. The junction departs from the called germline gene at one end, perhaps through a read error. V usage is TRBV7-2 and J usage is TRBJ2-7; tentatively, D is TRBD2 (5 bases). The CDR3 length is 14 residues. Germline CDR1 is SGHTA and CDR2 is FQGNSA. In DNA, the CDR3 is TGTGCCAGCAGCCCCAACGGGCCGACACTAGGGCTTAACTTC. Encoded protein: CASSPNGPTLGLNF.

This sequence joins TRBV2 and TRBJ2-5, with D possibly being TRBD1 or TRBD2 (6 bases each). The CDR3 totals 14 residues. Germline values: CDR1 SNHLY, CDR2 FYNNEI. Trimming took off 3 bases at V and 6 bases at J, with 14 bases between the two ends. The CDR3 DNA reads TGTGCCAGCAGTGAGGGGGGCGCGGGCAAGACCCAGTACTTC. This translates into CASSEGGAGKTQYF. The variable domain in full, completed from reference TRBV2 and TRBJ2-5, reads EPEVTQTPSHQVTQMGQEVILRCVPISNHLYFYWYRQILGQKVEFLVSFYNNEISEKSEIFDDQFSVERPDGSNFTLKIRSTKLEDSAMYFCASSEGGAGKTQYFGPGTRLLVL.

The J gene is TRBJ2-1, the V gene TRBV7-2; possible D gene TRBD2, 6 bases. V shed 5 bases and J shed 4 bases, with 24 bases lying between them. This CDR3 has 18 amino acids. The germline gives CDR1 SGHTA, CDR2 FQGNSA. This CDR3 is CASSLSTFREVPYNEQFF. The CDR3 DNA is TGTGCCAGCAGCCTATCTACTTTCAGGGAGGTACCTTACAATGAGCAGTTCTTC.

The chain couples TRBV20-1 to TRBJ1-5, with D possibly being TRBD1 (5 bases). Trimming removed 1 base at V and 2 bases at J, with 12 bases between. The CDR3 is made up of 15 amino acids. Germline CDR1 reads DFQATT; CDR2 reads SNEGSKA (reference sequence). CDR3 DNA sequence: TGCAGTGCTAGAGCGGGGGGAAGGGGCAATCAGCCCCAGCATTTT. Its protein product is CSARAGGRGNQPQHF.

The V and J genes are TRBV29-1 and TRBJ1-2; 11 nucleotides align to TRBD1. Germline assignment: CDR1 SQVTM and CDR2 ANQGSEA. V dropped 6 bases and J dropped 5; count of bases not matched to a gene: 5. The CDR3 consists of 13 residues. CDR3 sequence reads: CSVAGQGAYGYTF. CDR3 nucleotide sequence: TGCAGCGTGGCTGGACAGGGGGCATATGGCTACACCTTC.

The V and J genes are TRBV28 and TRBJ2-2; D is undetermined. The CDR3 has 11 residues. Germline assignment: CDR1 MDHEN and CDR2 SYDVKM. V was cut by 2 bases and J by 8 bases, with 3 bases left in between. CDR3 DNA sequence: TGTGCCAGCAGTTTAAGGGGGGAGCTGTTTTTT. It is translated as CASSLRGELFF. The full variable domain, in which reference TRBV28 and TRBJ2-2 provide the parts outside the CDR3, is DVKVTQSSRYLVKRTGEKVFLECVQDMDHENMFWYRQDPGLGLRLIYFSYDVKMKEKGDIPEGYSVSREKKERFSLILESASTNQTSMYLCASSLRGELFFGEGSRLTVL.

The rearrangement links TRBV27 to TRBJ2-7; D unclear. The CDR3 spans 15 residues. V was clipped by 0 bases and J by 4 bases, with 13 bases between them. From germline, CDR1 is MNHEY and CDR2 SMNVEV (reference sequence). The CDR3, as DNA: TGTGCCAGCAGTTTATCCCTGGGTAGTCGGTACGAGCAGTACTTC. It specifies CASSLSLGSRYEQYF.

CDR3 DNA sequence: TGCAGTGCTAGAGTCCAGGGCAATCAGCCCCAGCATTTT. It is translated as CSARVQGNQPQHF. The V and J genes are TRBV20-1 and TRBJ1-5; D is ambiguous. Looked up from germline, CDR1 is DFQATT and CDR2 is SNEGSKA (reference sequence). V dropped 1 base and J dropped 2 bases, with 6 bases sitting between them. The CDR3 spans 13 residues.

The chain has TRBV19 and TRBJ1-2; the D gene is possibly TRBD1 (5 bases). Trimming removed 2 bases from V and 8 bases from J, with 12 bases in between. Germline V CDR1 and CDR2: LNHDA, SQIVND (reference sequence). This CDR3 region has 13 residues. The CDR3 loop reads CASSIKGVGGYTF. For the CDR3, the DNA is TGTGCCAGTAGTATAAAAGGGGTTGGCGGCTACACCTTC.

The sample holds one count of this clonotype. The chain is built from TRBV11-2 and TRBJ2-5; possibly TRBD1 or TRBD2 for D (7 bases each). CDR3 length equals 17 residues. V was clipped by 1 base and J by 5 bases, with 20 bases between them. Germline V CDR1 and CDR2: SGHAT, FQNNGV. The CDR3 nucleotides are TGTGCCAGCAGCTTAGCAGGGGGGCTAGCGGAAACTGAGACCCAGTACTTC. Translating gives CASSLAGGLAETETQYF.